Listed below are T cell receptor beta chains from one sample, sequenced in a study of cytomegalovirus exposure and HLA in healthy donors. Profiling relied on immunoSEQ multiplex PCR, and the TCRdb table lists in-frame clones only, not all of them. Of about 160,000 clones in the sample, approximately 74% were seen once. The sample comprised PBMCs. Receptors originate from a woman aged 30 to 39 in good health and CMV-seronegative. Both conserved end residues are part of each CDR3. Fields, in order: V gene, J gene, D gene, clone size, CDR3 protein, CDR3 DNA. D genes are given only for firm matches. The listing skips clone size in some rows; elsewhere it reads once, few, many or a size class.

V: TRBV21-1
J: TRBJ2-4
D: NA
size: NA
CDR3: CASSYITGQKNIQYF
DNA: TGTGCCAGCAGCTACATCACGGGACAGAAAAACATTCAGTACTTC

V: TRBV4-1
J: TRBJ2-7
D: TRBD2
size: NA
CDR3: CASSRLAGGPSYEQYF
DNA: TGCGCCAGCAGCCGACTAGCGGGGGGGCCCAGCTACGAGCAGTACTTC

V: TRBV14
J: TRBJ2-1
D: TRBD2
size: NA
CDR3: CASSQDDTRLALYNEQFF
DNA: TGTGCCAGCAGCCAAGATGACACCCGACTAGCACTATACAATGAGCAGTTCTTC

V: TRBV7-2
J: TRBJ2-5
D: NA
size: NA
CDR3: CASSFLQETQYF
DNA: TGTGCCAGCAGCTTCCTCCAAGAGACCCAGTACTTC

V: TRBV28
J: TRBJ1-3
D: NA
size: NA
CDR3: CASSSKRNTIYF
DNA: TGTGCCAGTAGTTCAAAAAGAAACACCATATATTTT

V: TRBV4-2
J: TRBJ2-4
D: NA
size: NA
CDR3: CASSPDSGEKNIQYF
DNA: TGTGCCAGCAGCCCTGATTCGGGAGAAAAAAACATTCAGTACTTC

V: TRBV7-9
J: TRBJ2-4
D: TRBD1
size: few
CDR3: CASSPGQGFAIQYF
DNA: TGTGCCAGCAGCCCCGGACAGGGTTTCGCCATTCAGTACTTC

V: TRBV15
J: TRBJ1-1
D: NA
size: NA
CDR3: CATSRARNTEAFF
DNA: TGTGCCACCAGCAGAGCCAGGAACACTGAAGCTTTCTTT

V: TRBV18
J: TRBJ1-2
D: TRBD1
size: NA
CDR3: CASSEPGTGSYGYTF
DNA: TGTGCCAGCTCAGAGCCCGGGACAGGGAGTTATGGCTACACCTTC

V: TRBV19
J: TRBJ1-5
D: TRBD1
size: once
CDR3: CASLPGQYNQPQHF
DNA: TGTGCCAGTCTACCGGGACAGTACAATCAGCCCCAGCATTTT

V: TRBV2
J: TRBJ1-6
D: NA
size: few
CDR3: CASSRAGNSDSPLHF
DNA: TGTGCCAGCAGTAGGGCGGGGAATTCGGATTCACCCCTCCACTTT

V: TRBV7-2
J: TRBJ2-7
D: TRBD1
size: NA
CDR3: CASSFLTGTIEQYF
DNA: TGTGCCAGCAGCTTTTTGACAGGGACGATCGAGCAGTACTTC

V: TRBV7-6
J: TRBJ1-4
D: TRBD1
size: NA
CDR3: CASSLVPGQGNEKLFF
DNA: TGTGCCAGCAGCTTAGTTCCGGGACAGGGAAATGAAAAACTGTTTTTT

V: TRBV9
J: TRBJ2-1
D: TRBD2
size: NA
CDR3: CASSVIAGDNEQFF
DNA: TGTGCCAGCAGCGTTATAGCGGGAGACAATGAGCAGTTCTTC

V: TRBV27
J: TRBJ1-3
D: TRBD1
size: NA
CDR3: CASSLTGGSGNTIYF
DNA: TGTGCCAGCAGTCTCACAGGGGGCTCTGGAAACACCATATATTTT

V: TRBV6-4
J: TRBJ2-1
D: TRBD2
size: NA
CDR3: CASITPGGGSGDWDEQFF
DNA: TGTGCCAGCATTACCCCCGGGGGGGGGAGCGGGGATTGGGATGAGCAGTTCTTC

V: TRBV7-9
J: TRBJ1-2
D: NA
size: NA
CDR3: CASSPREEPYGYTF
DNA: TGTGCCAGCAGCCCTCGGGAAGAACCCTATGGCTACACCTTC

V: TRBV29-1
J: TRBJ2-7
D: NA
size: NA
CDR3: CSFQRASSYEQYF
DNA: TGCAGCTTCCAGCGAGCTTCCTCTTACGAGCAGTACTTC

V: TRBV5-6
J: TRBJ2-5
D: TRBD1
size: NA
CDR3: CASSWDRGRLETQYF
DNA: TGTGCCAGCAGCTGGGACAGGGGCCGCCTGGAGACCCAGTACTTC

V: TRBV19
J: TRBJ2-1
D: NA
size: once
CDR3: CASSIDSYNEQFF
DNA: TGTGCCAGTAGTATTGACAGCTACAATGAGCAGTTCTTC

V: TRBV6-5
J: TRBJ2-5
D: NA
size: NA
CDR3: CASSYGAGAETQYF
DNA: TGTGCCAGCAGTTACGGCGCGGGGGCGGAGACCCAGTACTTC

V: TRBV7-6
J: TRBJ2-7
D: NA
size: NA
CDR3: CASSLASTGSYEQYF
DNA: TGTGCCAGCAGCTTAGCTAGCACGGGCTCCTACGAGCAGTACTTC

V: TRBV6-5
J: TRBJ2-1
D: TRBD2
size: NA
CDR3: CASSTGTSVNEQFF
DNA: TGTGCCAGCAGTACTGGGACTAGCGTCAATGAGCAGTTCTTC

V: TRBV19
J: TRBJ2-1
D: TRBD2
size: few
CDR3: CASRRGTSGINEQFF
DNA: TGTGCCAGTAGGAGAGGGACTAGCGGGATAAATGAGCAGTTCTTC

V: TRBV7-9
J: TRBJ2-5
D: TRBD2
size: NA
CDR3: CASSRQISGRARETQYF
DNA: TGTGCCAGCAGCCGACAGATTAGCGGGAGGGCCCGGGAGACCCAGTACTTC

V: TRBV18
J: TRBJ2-5
D: TRBD1
size: NA
CDR3: CASSRGTEETQYF
DNA: TGTGCCAGCTCACGGGGGACAGAAGAGACCCAGTACTTC

V: TRBV7-9
J: TRBJ1-1
D: NA
size: NA
CDR3: CASSTGTGGTAEAFF
DNA: TGTGCCAGCAGCACCGGGACGGGAGGGACGGCTGAAGCTTTCTTT

V: TRBV28
J: TRBJ2-5
D: NA
size: NA
CDR3: CASSPPFSTGRRETQYF
DNA: TGTGCCAGCAGTCCCCCCTTTAGCACAGGCCGAAGGGAGACCCAGTACTTC

V: TRBV4-3
J: TRBJ2-2
D: TRBD2
size: NA
CDR3: CASSQDRPGLQNTGELFF
DNA: TGCGCCAGCAGCCAAGATCGTCCGGGACTACAAAACACCGGGGAGCTGTTTTTT

V: TRBV7-2
J: TRBJ2-1
D: TRBD2
size: NA
CDR3: CASSLGLAMGDEQFF
DNA: TGTGCCAGCAGCTTGGGACTAGCGATGGGGGATGAGCAGTTCTTC

V: TRBV19
J: TRBJ2-1
D: NA
size: NA
CDR3: CASSFPPTGFNNEQFF
DNA: TGTGCCAGTAGTTTCCCCCCCACAGGTTTCAACAATGAGCAGTTCTTC

V: TRBV23-1
J: TRBJ1-5
D: NA
size: NA
CDR3: CASSPPGWPQHF
DNA: TGCGCCAGCAGTCCCCCGGGGTGGCCCCAGCATTTT

V: TRBV7-6
J: TRBJ2-2
D: NA
size: NA
CDR3: CASSLVQNTGELFF
DNA: TGTGCCAGCAGCTTAGTACAGAACACCGGGGAGCTGTTTTTT

V: TRBV4-2
J: TRBJ2-5
D: TRBD1
size: few
CDR3: CASSQDEGQQETQYF
DNA: TGTGCCAGCAGCCAAGATGAGGGACAGCAAGAGACCCAGTACTTC

V: TRBV18
J: TRBJ2-7
D: NA
size: NA
CDR3: CASSLSRDEQYF
DNA: TGTGCCAGCTCTCTTAGCCGGGACGAGCAGTACTTC